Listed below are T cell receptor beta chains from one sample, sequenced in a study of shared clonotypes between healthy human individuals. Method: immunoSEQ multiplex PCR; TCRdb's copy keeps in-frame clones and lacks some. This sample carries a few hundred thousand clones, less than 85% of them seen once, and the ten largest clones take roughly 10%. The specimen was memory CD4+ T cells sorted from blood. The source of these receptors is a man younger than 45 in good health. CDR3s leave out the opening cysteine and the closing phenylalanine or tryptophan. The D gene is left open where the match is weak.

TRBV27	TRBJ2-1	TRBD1	ASSPTFSRTGGGGNEQF
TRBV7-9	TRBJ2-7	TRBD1	ASSSWDRRHYEQY
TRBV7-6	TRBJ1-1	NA	ASSPGPNTEAF
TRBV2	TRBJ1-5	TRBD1	ASRRDRLDYNQPQH
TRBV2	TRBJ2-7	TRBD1	ASEGQGAGEQY
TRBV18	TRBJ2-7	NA	ASSPGARYEQY
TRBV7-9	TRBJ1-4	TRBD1	ASSLSGTGDRKLF
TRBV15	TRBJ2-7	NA	ATSREQGGYEQY
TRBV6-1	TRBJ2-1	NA	ASRVGSTQGNEQF
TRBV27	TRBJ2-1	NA	ASIGRVAREQF
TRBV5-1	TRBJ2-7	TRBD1	ASSDLDRGVHEQY
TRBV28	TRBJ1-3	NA	ASSSSSNSGNTIY
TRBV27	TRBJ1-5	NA	ASSLSMGNQPQH
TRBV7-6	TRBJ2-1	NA	ASSLLGVVYNEQF
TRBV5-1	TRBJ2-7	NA	ASSLTSGKQGEQY
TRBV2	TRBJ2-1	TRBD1	ASSLSRDRAVDEQF
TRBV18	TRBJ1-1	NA	ASSMSRNEAF
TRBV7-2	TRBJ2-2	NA	ASSLGGWDTGELF
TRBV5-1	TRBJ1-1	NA	ASSSPLGTEAF
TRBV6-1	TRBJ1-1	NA	ASSEWGAAAF
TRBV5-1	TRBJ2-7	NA	ASSSDPAYEQY
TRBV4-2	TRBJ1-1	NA	ASSQDGRNPEAF
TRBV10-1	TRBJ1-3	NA	AGAPQVPTIY
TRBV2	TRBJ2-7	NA	ASIQQGILSYEQY
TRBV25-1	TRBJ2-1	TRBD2	ASSDRAGGPSNEQF
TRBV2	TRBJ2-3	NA	AITTRATDTQY
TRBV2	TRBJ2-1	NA	ASRNNEQF
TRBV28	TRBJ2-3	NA	ASSETGVGDTQY
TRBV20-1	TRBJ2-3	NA	SASWREMQY
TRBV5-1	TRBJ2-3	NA	ASSLKRVGTDTQY
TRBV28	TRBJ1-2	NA	ASSLENRGIYGYT
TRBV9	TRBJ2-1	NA	ASSVEVRGEQF
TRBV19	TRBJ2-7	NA	ASSTTGRPYEQY
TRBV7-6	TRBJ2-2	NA	ASSLMTSTSGELF
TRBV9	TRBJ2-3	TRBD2	ASSPGTRVADTQY
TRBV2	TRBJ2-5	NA	ASSELVAPQY
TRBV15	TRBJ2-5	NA	ATSRDLGGEETQY
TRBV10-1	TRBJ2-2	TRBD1	ASTGTVNTGELF
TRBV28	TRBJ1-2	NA	ASSGLERPRPSAAPYGYT